A selection of T cell receptor beta chains follows, all from one sample in a study of T and B cells in COVID-19 patients. TCRdb reprocessed the multiplex PCR reads via MiXCR and lists one record per CDR3 protein. The table lists several hundred distinct CDR3 sequences, approximately 30% of them singletons. Sequencing was carried out using blood. These TCRs come from a human donor with active COVID-19. The donor label of this sample is uncertain. Both conserved end residues are part of each CDR3. Each record gives: clone size, D gene, J gene, V gene, CDR3 protein, CDR3 DNA. D genes are given only for firm matches. Size tells how often a clone was seen (once, few, many) or the class of an expanded clone, and some rows leave it out.

abundance: large
d_gene: TRBD1
j_gene: TRBJ2-7
v_gene: TRBV29-1
CDR3aa: CSVEGDRGSNEQYF
CDR3nt: TGCAGCGTTGAGGGTGACAGGGGAAGCAACGAGCAGTACTTC

abundance: NA
d_gene: NA
j_gene: TRBJ2-3
v_gene: TRBV29-1
CDR3aa: CSVETRRRTNGRDTQYF
CDR3nt: TGCAGCGTTGAAACCCGTAGGAGGACTAACGGGAGAGATACGCAGTATTTT

abundance: medium-sized
d_gene: NA
j_gene: TRBJ1-5
v_gene: TRBV19
CDR3aa: CASKGRGNQPQHF
CDR3nt: TGTGCCAGTAAGGGGCGGGGAAATCAGCCCCAGCATTTT

abundance: large
d_gene: NA
j_gene: TRBJ2-3
v_gene: TRBV13
CDR3aa: CASSLEGGGATQYF
CDR3nt: TGTGCCAGCAGCTTAGAAGGGGGGGGGGCGACGCAGTATTTT

abundance: NA
d_gene: NA
j_gene: TRBJ1-2
v_gene: TRBV5-1
CDR3aa: CASIPGRLYGYTF
CDR3nt: TGCGCCAGCATCCCTGGGCGCCTCTATGGCTACACCTTC

abundance: NA
d_gene: NA
j_gene: TRBJ2-7
v_gene: TRBV5-4
CDR3aa: CASTMTLSSSEQYF
CDR3nt: TGTGCCAGCACCATGACCCTCTCAAGCTCCGAGCAATACTTC

abundance: NA
d_gene: TRBD2
j_gene: TRBJ2-1
v_gene: TRBV5-6
CDR3aa: CASSLGLAGGHNEQFF
CDR3nt: TGTGCCAGCAGCTTGGGACTAGCGGGAGGCCACAATGAGCAGTTCTTC

abundance: medium-sized
d_gene: TRBD2
j_gene: TRBJ2-7
v_gene: TRBV5-6
CDR3aa: CASRLGLAGGYEQYF
CDR3nt: TGTGCCAGCAGGCTGGGACTAGCGGGCGGCTACGAGCAGTACTTC

abundance: large
d_gene: NA
j_gene: TRBJ2-2
v_gene: TRBV6-5
CDR3aa: CASSYGGLANTGELFF
CDR3nt: TGTGCCAGCAGTTACGGAGGGCTAGCGAACACCGGGGAGCTGTTTTTT

abundance: medium-sized
d_gene: TRBD1
j_gene: TRBJ1-2
v_gene: TRBV11-2
CDR3aa: CASSSTGTANYGYTF
CDR3nt: TGTGCCAGCAGCTCAACCGGGACAGCCAACTATGGCTACACCTTC

abundance: large
d_gene: NA
j_gene: TRBJ2-7
v_gene: TRBV13
CDR3aa: CASTSGRMNEQYF
CDR3nt: TGTGCCAGCACCAGCGGCCGTATGAACGAGCAGTACTTC

abundance: large
d_gene: NA
j_gene: TRBJ2-7
v_gene: TRBV19
CDR3aa: CASEQGYEQYF
CDR3nt: TGTGCCAGTGAACAGGGATACGAGCAGTACTTC

abundance: NA
d_gene: NA
j_gene: TRBJ1-1
v_gene: TRBV20-1
CDR3aa: CSARSMNTEAFF
CDR3nt: TGCAGTGCTAGGTCGATGAACACTGAAGCTTTCTTT

abundance: large
d_gene: NA
j_gene: TRBJ1-6
v_gene: TRBV6-5
CDR3aa: CASSLSGGNSPLHF
CDR3nt: TGTGCCAGCAGTCTAAGCGGAGGGAATTCACCCCTCCACTTT

abundance: medium-sized
d_gene: NA
j_gene: TRBJ1-5
v_gene: TRBV6-1
CDR3aa: CASKDGARPGQPQHF
CDR3nt: TGTGCCAGCAAGGATGGGGCGCGGCCAGGCCAGCCCCAGCATTTT

abundance: large
d_gene: TRBD2
j_gene: TRBJ2-3
v_gene: TRBV19
CDR3aa: CASRALGGGYGDTQYF
CDR3nt: TGTGCCAGTAGGGCTCTCGGCGGGGGGTATGGAGATACGCAGTATTTT

abundance: NA
d_gene: TRBD1
j_gene: TRBJ1-3
v_gene: TRBV6-1
CDR3aa: CASSYGTGGRNTIYF
CDR3nt: TGTGCCAGCAGTTACGGGACAGGGGGACGAAACACCATATATTTT

abundance: NA
d_gene: NA
j_gene: TRBJ1-1
v_gene: TRBV29-1
CDR3aa: CSVEDQAREVF
CDR3nt: TGCAGCGTTGAAGATCAGGCCCGAGAGGTGTTT

abundance: NA
d_gene: TRBD1
j_gene: TRBJ2-1
v_gene: TRBV29-1
CDR3aa: CSARDRYNEQFF
CDR3nt: TGCAGCGCCCGGGACAGATACAATGAGCAGTTCTTC

abundance: medium-sized
d_gene: NA
j_gene: TRBJ1-2
v_gene: TRBV5-1
CDR3aa: CASSLDSDRGYTF
CDR3nt: TGCGCCAGCAGCTTGGATTCGGACAGAGGCTACACCTTC

abundance: hyperexpanded
d_gene: NA
j_gene: TRBJ2-2
v_gene: TRBV27
CDR3aa: CASSWYQGGELFF
CDR3nt: TGTGCCAGCAGTTGGTATCAGGGTGGGGAGCTGTTTTTT

abundance: NA
d_gene: NA
j_gene: TRBJ2-1
v_gene: TRBV5-6
CDR3aa: CASSGVSGNEQFF
CDR3nt: TGTGCCAGCAGCGGAGTCAGTGGGAATGAGCAGTTCTTC

abundance: medium-sized
d_gene: NA
j_gene: TRBJ1-2
v_gene: TRBV7-2
CDR3aa: CASSRSGLNYGYTF
CDR3nt: TGTGCCAGCAGCAGGAGTGGCTTGAACTATGGCTACACCTTC

abundance: medium-sized
d_gene: TRBD2
j_gene: TRBJ2-1
v_gene: TRBV5-6
CDR3aa: CASSSGLAGGNEQFF
CDR3nt: TGTGCCAGCAGCTCGGGACTAGCGGGGGGAAATGAGCAGTTCTTC

abundance: few
d_gene: NA
j_gene: TRBJ2-4
v_gene: TRBV7-2
CDR3aa: CASSGPRAKNIQYF
CDR3nt: TGTGCCAGCAGCGGACCGCGCGCCAAAAACATTCAGTACTTC

abundance: NA
d_gene: NA
j_gene: TRBJ1-1
v_gene: TRBV11-1
CDR3aa: CASRLRDTEAFF
CDR3nt: TGTGCCAGCAGACTTCGGGACACTGAAGCTTTCTTT

abundance: NA
d_gene: NA
j_gene: TRBJ2-5
v_gene: TRBV27
CDR3aa: CASSFGGAETQYF
CDR3nt: TGTGCCAGCAGTTTCGGAGGCGCAGAGACCCAGTACTTC

abundance: NA
d_gene: NA
j_gene: TRBJ1-4
v_gene: TRBV7-9
CDR3aa: CASQRNEKLFF
CDR3nt: TGTGCCAGTCAGAGAAATGAAAAACTGTTTTTT

abundance: NA
d_gene: NA
j_gene: TRBJ1-3
v_gene: TRBV9
CDR3aa: CASSVDTGSGNTIYF
CDR3nt: TGTGCCAGCAGCGTAGACACGGGCTCTGGAAACACCATATATTTT

abundance: NA
d_gene: TRBD2
j_gene: TRBJ2-2
v_gene: TRBV5-6
CDR3aa: CASSLVTSGNTGELFF
CDR3nt: TGCGCCAGCAGCTTGGTGACTAGCGGCAACACCGGGGAGCTGTTTTTT

abundance: large
d_gene: NA
j_gene: TRBJ2-1
v_gene: TRBV13
CDR3aa: CASSLEGGMSYNEQFF
CDR3nt: TGTGCCAGCAGCTTAGAGGGCGGGATGTCCTACAATGAGCAGTTCTTC

abundance: once
d_gene: TRBD2
j_gene: TRBJ2-7
v_gene: TRBV19
CDR3aa: CASSQLAGAGEQYF
CDR3nt: TGTGCCAGTAGTCAATTAGCGGGGGCCGGCGAGCAGTACTTC

abundance: NA
d_gene: TRBD2
j_gene: TRBJ2-7
v_gene: TRBV19
CDR3aa: CASSSGGLAGGYEQYF
CDR3nt: TGTGCCAGCAGCTCCGGAGGACTAGCGGGGGGCTACGAGCAGTACTTC

abundance: NA
d_gene: NA
j_gene: TRBJ1-2
v_gene: TRBV20-1
CDR3aa: CSASPDRLTNYGYTF
CDR3nt: TGCAGTGCTAGTCCCGACAGACTTACTAACTATGGCTACACCTTC

abundance: NA
d_gene: NA
j_gene: TRBJ2-1
v_gene: TRBV20-1
CDR3aa: CSARDRLRYNEQFF
CDR3nt: TGCAGTGCTAGAGATCGGCTCCGGTACAATGAGCAGTTCTTC

abundance: large
d_gene: NA
j_gene: TRBJ1-2
v_gene: TRBV6-1
CDR3aa: CASQGAYGGYTF
CDR3nt: TGTGCCAGTCAAGGGGCATATGGTGGCTACACCTTC

abundance: NA
d_gene: NA
j_gene: TRBJ2-7
v_gene: TRBV6-2/TRBV6-3
CDR3aa: CASSPSDGLGEQYF
CDR3nt: TGTGCCAGCAGCCCCTCCGACGGCCTGGGGGAGCAGTACTTC

abundance: NA
d_gene: NA
j_gene: TRBJ1-6
v_gene: TRBV5-6
CDR3aa: CASSSGLAGGIYSPLHF
CDR3nt: TGTGCCAGCAGCTCGGGACTAGCGGGGGGCATATATTCACCCCTCCACTTT

abundance: few
d_gene: NA
j_gene: TRBJ1-3
v_gene: TRBV4-2
CDR3aa: CASSQDWGGASGNTIYF
CDR3nt: TGTGCCAGCAGCCAAGATTGGGGGGGGGCCTCTGGAAACACCATATATTTT

abundance: NA
d_gene: NA
j_gene: TRBJ2-2
v_gene: TRBV19
CDR3aa: CASSIQKTTGNTGELFF
CDR3nt: TGTGCCAGTAGTATCCAAAAAACGACAGGGAACACCGGGGAGCTGTTTTTT

abundance: large
d_gene: TRBD1
j_gene: TRBJ1-2
v_gene: TRBV27
CDR3aa: CASRPWGQNYGYTF
CDR3nt: TGTGCCAGCAGGCCATGGGGACAGAACTATGGCTACACCTTC

abundance: large
d_gene: NA
j_gene: TRBJ2-7
v_gene: TRBV15
CDR3aa: CATSEGGRSYEQYF
CDR3nt: TGTGCCACGTCGGAGGGGGGACGGTCCTACGAGCAGTACTTC

abundance: medium-sized
d_gene: TRBD1
j_gene: TRBJ1-3
v_gene: TRBV5-4
CDR3aa: CASSSQGAPGNTIYF
CDR3nt: TGTGCCAGCAGCTCACAGGGGGCCCCTGGAAACACCATATATTTT

abundance: NA
d_gene: TRBD2
j_gene: TRBJ2-1
v_gene: TRBV6-5
CDR3aa: CASSEGGSYNEQFF
CDR3nt: TGTGCCAGCAGCGAGGGCGGGAGTTATAATGAGCAGTTCTTC

abundance: medium-sized
d_gene: NA
j_gene: TRBJ2-1
v_gene: TRBV6-4
CDR3aa: CASSEDWASSDEQFF
CDR3nt: TGTGCCAGCAGTGAGGATTGGGCTAGCAGCGATGAGCAGTTCTTC

abundance: large
d_gene: NA
j_gene: TRBJ2-3
v_gene: TRBV6-5
CDR3aa: CASSYSGDLGDTQYF
CDR3nt: TGTGCCAGCAGTTACTCCGGGGATTTGGGAGATACGCAGTATTTT

abundance: NA
d_gene: NA
j_gene: TRBJ1-2
v_gene: TRBV29-1
CDR3aa: CSVDSQFFPNYGYTF
CDR3nt: TGCAGCGTTGACTCTCAGTTTTTTCCTAACTATGGCTACACCTTC

abundance: medium-sized
d_gene: NA
j_gene: TRBJ1-2
v_gene: TRBV12-3/TRBV12-4
CDR3aa: CASSLPGDYGYTF
CDR3nt: TGTGCCAGCAGTTTACCTGGTGACTATGGCTACACCTTC

abundance: medium-sized
d_gene: NA
j_gene: TRBJ2-5
v_gene: TRBV12-3/TRBV12-4
CDR3aa: CASRQGGEGSYQETQYF
CDR3nt: TGTGCCAGCAGGCAAGGGGGTGAGGGCTCGTACCAAGAGACCCAGTACTTC

abundance: medium-sized
d_gene: NA
j_gene: TRBJ2-1
v_gene: TRBV12-3/TRBV12-4
CDR3aa: CASSSPARSSYNEQFF
CDR3nt: TGTGCCAGCAGCTCCCCGGCCCGTAGCTCCTACAATGAGCAGTTCTTC